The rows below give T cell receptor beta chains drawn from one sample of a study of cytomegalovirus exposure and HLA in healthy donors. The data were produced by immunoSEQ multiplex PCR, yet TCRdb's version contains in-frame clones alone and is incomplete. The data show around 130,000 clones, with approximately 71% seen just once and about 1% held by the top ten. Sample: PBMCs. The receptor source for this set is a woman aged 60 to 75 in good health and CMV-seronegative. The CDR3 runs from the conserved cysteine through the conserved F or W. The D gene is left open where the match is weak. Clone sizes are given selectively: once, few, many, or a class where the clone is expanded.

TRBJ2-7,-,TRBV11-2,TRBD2,CASSPTQSAGGAGEQYF,TGTGCCAGCAGCCCCACTCAATCAGCGGGAGGGGCCGGCGAGCAGTACTTC
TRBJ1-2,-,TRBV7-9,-,CASSSEARKMGYTF,TGTGCCAGCAGCTCAGAGGCCCGGAAGATGGGCTACACCTTC
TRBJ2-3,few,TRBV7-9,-,CASSRGEVLSLGTDTQYF,TGTGCCAGCAGCCGGGGAGAAGTGTTAAGTCTTGGCACAGATACGCAGTATTTT
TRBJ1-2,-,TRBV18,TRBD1,CASSPNTGGADYGYTF,TGTGCCAGCTCACCTAATACAGGGGGCGCCGACTATGGCTACACCTTC
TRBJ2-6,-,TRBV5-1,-,CASSPVSGANVLTF,TGCGCCAGCAGTCCAGTCTCTGGGGCCAACGTCCTGACTTTC
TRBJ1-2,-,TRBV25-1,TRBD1,CASSDPDRGYGYTF,TGTGCCAGCAGTGACCCGGACAGGGGGTATGGCTACACCTTC
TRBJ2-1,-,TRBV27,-,CASSRGGSPNEQFF,TGTGCCAGCTCGCGGGGTGGGAGTCCCAATGAGCAGTTCTTC
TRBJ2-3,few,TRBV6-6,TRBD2,CASGGRVPPTDTQYF,TGTGCCAGCGGCGGGAGAGTCCCACCAACAGATACGCAGTATTTT
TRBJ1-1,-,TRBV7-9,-,CASSLALSPLDTEAFF,TGTGCCAGCAGCTTAGCGCTATCGCCCTTGGACACTGAAGCTTTCTTT
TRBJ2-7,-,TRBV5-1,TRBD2,CASSLGTSGSDRGEQYF,TGCGCCAGCAGCTTGGGGACTAGCGGGAGCGATCGGGGCGAGCAGTACTTC
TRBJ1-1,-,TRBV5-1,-,CASSLERGAEAFF,TGCGCCAGCAGCTTGGAACGGGGGGCTGAAGCTTTCTTT
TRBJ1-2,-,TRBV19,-,CASSIRGIGGYTF,TGTGCCAGTAGTATACGAGGGATAGGTGGTTACACCTTC
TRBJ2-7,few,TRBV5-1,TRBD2,CASSSAGDSYEQYF,TGCGCCAGCAGCTCGGCGGGAGACTCCTACGAGCAGTACTTC
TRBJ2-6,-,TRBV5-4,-,CASSLPWGDEANVLTF,TGTGCCAGCAGCTTGCCGTGGGGGGATGAGGCCAACGTCCTGACTTTC
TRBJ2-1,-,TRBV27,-,CASSFGSEQFF,TGTGCCAGCAGTTTTGGGAGTGAGCAGTTCTTC
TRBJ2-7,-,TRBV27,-,CASSHPNSRAPYEQYF,TGTGCCAGCAGTCATCCCAACTCGCGGGCCCCTTACGAGCAGTACTTC
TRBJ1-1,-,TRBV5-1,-,CASSRIPSTEAFF,TGCGCCAGCAGCCGCATACCTAGCACTGAAGCTTTCTTT
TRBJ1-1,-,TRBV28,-,CASSPTAQVEAFF,TGTGCCAGCAGCCCCACGGCGCAGGTTGAAGCTTTCTTT
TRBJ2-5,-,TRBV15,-,CATRRGGPQETQYF,TGTGCCACCAGAAGAGGGGGGCCCCAAGAGACCCAGTACTTC
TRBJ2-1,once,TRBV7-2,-,CASNQGGDYNEQFF,TGTGCCAGCAACCAAGGGGGGGATTACAATGAGCAGTTCTTC
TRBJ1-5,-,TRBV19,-,CASSMPDRSSNQPQHF,TGTGCCAGTAGTATGCCGGACAGATCTAGCAATCAGCCCCAGCATTTT
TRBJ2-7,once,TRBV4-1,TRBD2,CASSQVATSGYPYEQYF,TGCGCCAGCAGCCAAGTGGCGACTAGCGGTTATCCCTACGAGCAGTACTTC